This T cell receptor (beta chain) was retrieved from a study of cytotoxic CD8 clonotypes in ibrutinib-treated CLL. Deep sequencing aimed at 1 in 200,000 to 1 in 1 million T cells' resolution. The table came from immunoSEQ multiplex PCR; TCRdb's copy has only in-frame clones and leaves some out. Here the sample spans 150,000 to 200,000 clones, 81% being singletons. Study results and caveats: Stable or contracted on treatment, public clonotypes were also uncommon. At the start, clonality exceeded age-matched healthy donors and followed circulating CD8+ T-cell counts. At progression, clonality fell back toward baseline after rising at ibrutinib response.

Points on this clone: The target antigen is unknown.

Here the sequenced sample was PBMCs, taken after 12 months of ibrutinib treatment. This clonotype was obtained from a human donor with chronic lymphocytic leukemia.

The CDR3 sequence: CASSLVGGSGKETQYF. Written as DNA, the CDR3 is TGTGCCAGCAGCTTAGTCGGCGGGAGCGGAAAAGAGACCCAGTACTTC. This chain connects TRBV7-2 to TRBJ2-5; 7 positions match TRBD2. V was pared by 1 base and J by 3 bases, with 8 bases of the junction left unmatched. Germline CDR1 is SGHTA and CDR2 is FQGNSA. This CDR3 spans 16 amino acids.